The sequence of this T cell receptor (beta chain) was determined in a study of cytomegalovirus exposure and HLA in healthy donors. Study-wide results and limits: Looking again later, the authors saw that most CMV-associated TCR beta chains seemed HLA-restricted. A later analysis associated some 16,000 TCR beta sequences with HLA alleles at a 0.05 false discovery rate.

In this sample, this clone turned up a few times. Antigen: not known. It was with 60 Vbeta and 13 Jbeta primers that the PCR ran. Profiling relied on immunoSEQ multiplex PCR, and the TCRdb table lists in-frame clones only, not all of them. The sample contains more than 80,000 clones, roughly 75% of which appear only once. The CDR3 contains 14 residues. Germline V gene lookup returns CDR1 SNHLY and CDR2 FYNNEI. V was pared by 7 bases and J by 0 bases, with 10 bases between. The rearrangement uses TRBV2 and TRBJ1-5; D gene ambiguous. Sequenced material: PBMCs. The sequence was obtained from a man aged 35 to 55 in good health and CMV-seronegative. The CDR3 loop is CASTAQYSNQPQHF. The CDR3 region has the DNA TGTGCCAGCACCGCACAGTATAGCAATCAGCCCCAGCATTTT. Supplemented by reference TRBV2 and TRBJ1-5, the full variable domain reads EPEVTQTPSHQVTQMGQEVILRCVPISNHLYFYWYRQILGQKVEFLVSFYNNEISEKSEIFDDQFSVERPDGSNFTLKIRSTKLEDSAMYFCASTAQYSNQPQHFGDGTRLSIL.